The TCR beta chain under discussion was sequenced for a study of graft-versus-host responses after intestinal transplantation. Study summary: Isolated intestinal, liver-intestinal, or multivisceral transplants were what recipients had. All of the recipients had induction that used anti-thymocyte globulin, then tacrolimus and steroids for around 3 years. Study outcomes and limitations: Recipient marrow contained GvH clones, some of which appeared first in ileum or blood.

The germline V gene has CDR1 MNHNS and CDR2 SASEGT. Trimming took off 4 bases at V and 1 base at J, with 14 bases between the two ends. The CDR3 runs 16 residues. Generated by immunoSEQ multiplex PCR, the TCRdb table keeps only in-frame clones and is missing some. The sample includes fewer than 20,000 clones, around 39% of them seen just once. The V call is TRBV6-1, the J call TRBJ2-4; D is unclear. The material sequenced was alloreactive CD4+ T cells from a mixed lymphocyte reaction culture, taken before intestinal transplant. Subset described: CFSE-low proliferating T cells sorted from roughly 6-day pre-transplant mixed lymphocyte reaction (GvH or HvG direction). The sequence was obtained from a human patient who received an intestinal transplant. This chain's CDR3 is CASSGSTKGAKNIQYF. In nucleotides, the CDR3 is TGTGCCAGCAGTGGGTCGACCAAGGGTGCCAAAAACATTCAGTACTTC.